This T cell receptor (beta chain) was sequenced for a study of vaccination effects on CD4 cells after COVID-19 (dated by TCRdb to about 2022). Regarding the study in general: Each participant received two doses of an mRNA SARS-CoV-2 vaccine, either BNT162b2 or mRNA-1273. The study compared SARS-CoV-2 spike-specific CD4+ TCR repertoires before and after mRNA vaccination in COVID-19 convalescent patients and infection-naive vaccine recipients. Cultures from other donors in the study were sequenced with the Oncomine TCR Beta short-read assay on an Illumina iSeq 100. The full study included some 10 COVID-19 convalescent patients and several SARS-CoV-2-naive healthy vaccine recipients.

Looking up the germline V gene yields CDR1 MNHEY and CDR2 SVGEGT. Unmatched junction bases come to 15, with V trimmed by 4 bases and J by 4 bases. Counted from cysteine to valine, this CDR3 has 17 amino acids. Just the 51-base CDR3 DNA is kept, in frame starting at base 1. Details on this clone: Its antigen specificity is not known. Base qualities were left out, and no much larger clone turns up one base away.

To identify antigen-specific CD4+ T cell clonotypes by their expansion, the ViraFEST assay first stimulated PBMC with viral peptide pools and then applied TCR sequencing. After approximately eleven days of culture, CD4+ T cells were isolated with the EasySep CD4+ T cell isolation kit. Negative nucleocapsid antibody results before and after vaccination confirmed that the healthy vaccine recipients had no prior SARS-CoV-2 infection. Roughly 1.9 million PBMC per well were cultured with 8.5 to 10 ug/ml peptides in IMDM containing approximately 4.6% human AB serum, around 10 IU/ml IL-2 and gentamicin. On days 3 and 7, half of the culture medium was replaced with fresh IL-2-containing medium. Unless noted otherwise, every peptide stimulation condition was cultured in triplicate wells. PBMC were separated from whole blood using Ficoll-Paque Plus gradient centrifugation and were then either cryopreserved at -140C or used fresh. The overlapping peptide pools covered the spike proteins of SARS-CoV-2 as well as those of the common cold coronaviruses HCoV-NL63, HCoV-OC43 and HCoV-229E. The QIAamp micro DNA kit was used to extract genomic DNA from the cultured CD4+ T cells.

Summary of the overall study and its limitations: At late post-vaccination timepoints, both infection-induced and vaccine-induced clones showed marked clonal contraction, consistent with waning T cell responses. Among healthy vaccine recipients, nearly all vaccine-induced clones were SARS-CoV-2 mono-reactive, and only 1 of 255 was cross-reactive with common cold coronaviruses. Limitations of the study were the small number of convalescent patients and the absence of early post-infection timepoints.

Library construction relied on the immunoSEQ multiplex PCR assay. DNA from the CD4+ T cells that had been cultured and isolated underwent TCR beta CDR3 sequencing. Concerning the study's data processing: Non-productive TCR sequences were discarded, and reads were trimmed to the CDR3 region, with only CDR3s of 7 or more amino acids retained. Antigen-specific clonotypes were identified with the MANAFEST web app by comparing expansion in peptide wells against reference cultures. Positive clones required FDR<0.05 expansion versus reference and all other wells, odds ratio above 5, and frequency above 0.1% in two replicate wells. Cross-reactive clonotypes were defined as significantly expanded in SARS-CoV-2 spike wells and in at least one common cold coronavirus spike condition. CDR3 similarity was assessed by Levenshtein distance with the stringdist R package, and unrooted trees were built with ape in R 3.6.1. TCRdb mirrors the immuneACCESS table, restricted to in-frame sequences. Some clones are absent from its copies; in checked studies, under half trace to an unresolved V gene, and the reason for the others is unknown. The DNA gave D and trimming, while V, J and clone size come from that table. Counted in this sample were some 77,000 clones; roughly 72% of them appeared once. Together, the top ten hold about 4% of the sample.

The V and J segments used are TRBV6-2 or TRBV6-3 and TRBJ2-7; 8 bases in between match TRBD2. The sequence came from a human donor who received a COVID-19 vaccine. The specimen was CD4+ T cells from PBMCs cultured with HCoV-OC43 spike peptides, collected before COVID-19 vaccination. In the paper's terms, the cell subset or site label means: HCoV-OC43 spike overlapping peptide pool stimulation. The CDR3 reads CASSSFTSGGKSYEQYV. The DNA reads TGTGCCAGCAGTTCTTTTACTAGCGGAGGAAAGTCTTACGAGCAGTACGTC.